Listed below are T cell receptor beta chains from one sample, sequenced in a study of blood T cell repertoires in COVID-19. Repertoires were generated with immunoSEQ multiplex PCR, while TCRdb's copy carries only in-frame clones and drops some. The profile covers roughly 350,000 clones, with 85% to 90% appearing a single time and more than 5.5% taken by the ten largest. Material for sequencing was peripheral blood. The receptors were gathered from a woman in her sixties or seventies with COVID-19, enrolled during active disease. Both conserved end residues are part of each CDR3. Fields, in order: J gene, clone size, D gene, V gene, CDR3 DNA, CDR3 protein. D genes are given only for firm matches. Not all rows give a size; the values are once, few, many and, for expanded clones, a class.

>TRBJ1-6|once|NA|TRBV27
TGTGCCAGCAGTTTAAGGAGTACAGGGCGGAGTTCACCCCTCCACTTT
CASSLRSTGRSSPLHF
>TRBJ2-1|once|NA|TRBV11-1
TGTGCCAGCCAAGGACTCTCGAATGAGCAGTTCTTC
CASQGLSNEQFF
>TRBJ2-1|NA|TRBD2|TRBV7-8
TGTGCCAGCAGCTACCTAGCGGGGGGGCAAGTCGGGAGTAACAATGAGCAGTTCTTC
CASSYLAGGQVGSNNEQFF
>TRBJ1-1|NA|NA|TRBV18
TGTGCCAGCCGTACAGAAAACACTGAAGCTTTCTTT
CASRTENTEAFF
>TRBJ2-5|NA|TRBD1|TRBV9
TGTGCCAGCAGCGGACAGGGGGCGAAAGAGACCCAGTACTTC
CASSGQGAKETQYF
>TRBJ2-1|NA|TRBD1|TRBV24-1
TGTGCCACCAGTGATCCGAAACAGGGGCCCTACAATGAGCAGTTCTTC
CATSDPKQGPYNEQFF
>TRBJ2-2|NA|TRBD2|TRBV28
TGTGCCAGCAGCCCCCTTCCGGGACTAGCGATAGCCGGGGAGCTGTTTTTT
CASSPLPGLAIAGELFF
>TRBJ1-1|once|TRBD1|TRBV5-4
TGTGCCAGCAGCCCGGGACAGGGGTTGGGTGAAGCTTTCTTT
CASSPGQGLGEAFF
>TRBJ1-5|once|TRBD1|TRBV6-5
TGTGCCAGCACCTCAAACAGGGGAAATCAGCCCCAGCATTTT
CASTSNRGNQPQHF
>TRBJ1-6|few|NA|TRBV18
TGTGCCAGCTCGTCTTCTCAGGGTGTATCGAATTCACCCCTCCACTTT
CASSSSQGVSNSPLHF
>TRBJ2-7|NA|NA|TRBV15
TGTGCCACCAGGGGGGCCACCTACGAGCAGTACTTC
CATRGATYEQYF
>TRBJ2-5|few|TRBD1|TRBV7-2
TGTGCCAGCAGCGGACAGGGCCAAGAGACCCAGTACTTC
CASSGQGQETQYF
>TRBJ1-2|NA|TRBD1|TRBV29-1
TGCAGCGTCCCGAAGGGGGGTACAGGGGGCAGGTACACCTTC
CSVPKGGTGGRYTF
>TRBJ1-6|NA|TRBD1|TRBV5-4
TGTGCCAGCAGCCGGGACAGGAGCTCCTATAATTCACCCCTCCACTTT
CASSRDRSSYNSPLHF
>TRBJ1-1|NA|NA|TRBV30
TGTGCCTTACCACGGGGGGATGAAGCTTTCTTT
CALPRGDEAFF
>TRBJ1-2|NA|TRBD1|TRBV27
TGTGCCAGCAGTGCGACAGGGGCGCGTGGCTACACCTTC
CASSATGARGYTF
>TRBJ1-5|once|TRBD1|TRBV7-2
TGTGCCGTGCAGGGGGACATCAATCAGCCCCAGCATTTT
CAVQGDINQPQHF
>TRBJ1-2|NA|TRBD1|TRBV18
TGTGCCAGCTCACCGAGAACAGGGGGCGCGGCCTCTGGCTACACCTTC
CASSPRTGGAASGYTF
>TRBJ2-5|NA|TRBD2|TRBV2
TGTGCCTCCTCACTTTATAGCGGGGGGCAGGAGACCCAGTACTTC
CASSLYSGGQETQYF
>TRBJ1-2|NA|NA|TRBV2
TGTGCCAGCCGTCCCCAGGCTGTATACACCTTC
CASRPQAVYTF
>TRBJ1-5|NA|NA|TRBV19
TGTGCCAGTACAGGGTCATCCAATCAGCCCCAGCATTTT
CASTGSSNQPQHF
>TRBJ2-1|NA|TRBD2|TRBV5-1
TGCGCCAGCAGCCCTCCCTCTAGCGGGGGGCGCAATGAGCAGTTCTTC
CASSPPSSGGRNEQFF
>TRBJ2-7|NA|NA|TRBV7-9
TGTGCCAGCAGCTTAGCGAGGAGCTCCTACGAGCAGTACTTC
CASSLARSSYEQYF
>TRBJ1-3|NA|NA|TRBV3-1/TRBV3-2
TGTGCCAGCAGCTCCGCGTCGGGGTCCTCTGGAAACACCATATATTTT
CASSSASGSSGNTIYF
>TRBJ1-6|NA|NA|TRBV18
TGTGCCAGCTCATCAGAACGACAGAATAATTCACCCCTCCACTTT
CASSSERQNNSPLHF
>TRBJ2-1|NA|TRBD2|TRBV2
TGTGCCAGCAGACTAGCGGGGGCTTACAATGAGCAGTTCTTC
CASRLAGAYNEQFF
>TRBJ1-2|NA|NA|TRBV27
TGTGCCAGCAGTTCCCCCATCAGGGGCTATGGCTACACCTTC
CASSSPIRGYGYTF
>TRBJ1-1|few|NA|TRBV3-1/TRBV3-2
TGTGCCAGCAGGGACGGGGGGACAAGGAACACTGAAGCTTTCTTT
CASRDGGTRNTEAFF
>TRBJ2-3|NA|TRBD2|TRBV7-9
TGTGCCAGCAGCCCGGGGGGGGTACAAAACCCAGATACGCAGTATTTT
CASSPGGVQNPDTQYF
>TRBJ1-3|NA|TRBD1|TRBV29-1
TGCAGCGGCGGACAGGGCGACTCTGGAAACACCATATATTTT
CSGGQGDSGNTIYF
>TRBJ1-1|NA|NA|TRBV6-1
TGTGCCAGCAGTGAAATGGGACTTCTGAACACTGAAGCTTTCTTT
CASSEMGLLNTEAFF
>TRBJ1-5|NA|TRBD1|TRBV19
TGTGCCACCTCTGACAGGGAAAATCAGCCCCAGCATTTT
CATSDRENQPQHF
>TRBJ2-1|NA|TRBD2|TRBV5-4
TGTGCCAGCAGCTTGGGGCTAGCGGGGCTCAATGAGCAGTTCTTC
CASSLGLAGLNEQFF
>TRBJ2-1|NA|TRBD2|TRBV2
TGTGCCAGCAGTCTCTCCGGGACTAATGTCGGGCAGTTCTTC
CASSLSGTNVGQFF
>TRBJ1-1|once|NA|TRBV10-3
TGTGCCATCAGTAGAGTAGGAGCGAACACTGAAGCTTTCTTT
CAISRVGANTEAFF
>TRBJ1-1|NA|TRBD1|TRBV11-3
TGTGCCAGCAGCTTACCCCGGACAGGGGGGAACACTGAAGCTTTCTTT
CASSLPRTGGNTEAFF
>TRBJ2-1|NA|TRBD2|TRBV5-1
TGCGCCAGCAGCTTTGGCAGCGGGGGGGCTAATGAGCAGTTCTTC
CASSFGSGGANEQFF
>TRBJ1-1|NA|NA|TRBV9
TGTGCCAGCAGCGCAACGCAGGGGATGGGCACTGAAGCTTTCTTT
CASSATQGMGTEAFF
>TRBJ1-2|NA|NA|TRBV18
TGTGCCAGCTCACCACTACCAGCGAACTATGGCTACACCTTC
CASSPLPANYGYTF
>TRBJ1-1|NA|TRBD1|TRBV19
TGTGCCAGTAGTATTTACCGGGACAGGGGGGCTGAAGCTTTCTTT
CASSIYRDRGAEAFF
>TRBJ2-4|NA|TRBD1|TRBV13
TGTGCCAGCAGCACCTCCGGGACAGGGGGCGTCCGGCAAAGCATTCAGTACTTC
CASSTSGTGGVRQSIQYF
>TRBJ1-6|NA|NA|TRBV6-5
TGTGCCAGCTTCGACAGCCGCTCCTATAATTCACCCCTCCACTTT
CASFDSRSYNSPLHF
>TRBJ1-3|NA|NA|TRBV11-2
TGTGCCAGCAGCTTAGGTCCGGGAGGAAACACCATATATTTT
CASSLGPGGNTIYF
>TRBJ2-7|NA|TRBD1|TRBV7-8
TGTGCCAGCAGCCGGGACAGGGACGAGCAGTACTTC
CASSRDRDEQYF